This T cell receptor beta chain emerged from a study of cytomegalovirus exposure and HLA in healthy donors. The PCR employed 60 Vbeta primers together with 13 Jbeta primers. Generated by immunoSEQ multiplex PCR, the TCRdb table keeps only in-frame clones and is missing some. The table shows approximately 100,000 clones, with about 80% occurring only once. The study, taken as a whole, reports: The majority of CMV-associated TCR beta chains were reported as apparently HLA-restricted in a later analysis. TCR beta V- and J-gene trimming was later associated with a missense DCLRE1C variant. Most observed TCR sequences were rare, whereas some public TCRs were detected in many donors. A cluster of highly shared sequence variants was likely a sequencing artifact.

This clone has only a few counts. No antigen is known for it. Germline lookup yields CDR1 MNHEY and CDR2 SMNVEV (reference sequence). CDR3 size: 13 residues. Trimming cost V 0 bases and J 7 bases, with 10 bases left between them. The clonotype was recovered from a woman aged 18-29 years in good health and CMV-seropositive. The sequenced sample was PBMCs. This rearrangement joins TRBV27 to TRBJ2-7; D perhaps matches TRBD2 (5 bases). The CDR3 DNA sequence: TGTGCCAGCAGTTTATCGACGGGGTGGGAGCAGTACTTC. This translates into CASSLSTGWEQYF.